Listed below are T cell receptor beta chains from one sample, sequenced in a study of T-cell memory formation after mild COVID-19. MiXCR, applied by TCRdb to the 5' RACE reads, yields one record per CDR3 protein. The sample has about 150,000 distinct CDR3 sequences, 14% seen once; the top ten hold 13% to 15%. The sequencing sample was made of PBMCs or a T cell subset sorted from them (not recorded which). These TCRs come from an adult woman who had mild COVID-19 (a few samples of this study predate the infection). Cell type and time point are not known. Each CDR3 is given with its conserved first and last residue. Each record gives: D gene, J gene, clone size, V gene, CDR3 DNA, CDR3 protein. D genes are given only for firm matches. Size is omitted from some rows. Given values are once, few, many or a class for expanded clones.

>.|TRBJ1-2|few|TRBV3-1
TGTGCCAGCAGCCAACTCTCAGGGTTTGGCTACACCTTC
CASSQLSGFGYTF
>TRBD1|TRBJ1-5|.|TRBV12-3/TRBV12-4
TGTGCCAGCAGCCGCCGCCGACAGGGTAATCAGCCCCAGCATTTT
CASSRRRQGNQPQHF
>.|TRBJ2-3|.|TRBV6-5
TGTGCCAGCAGTTACTCTTTGGCCCGCGCAGATACGCAGTATTTT
CASSYSLARADTQYF
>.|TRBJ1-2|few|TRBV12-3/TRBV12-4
TGTGCCAGCAGTTTAGCGTCACTGTGGCACACCTTC
CASSLASLWHTF
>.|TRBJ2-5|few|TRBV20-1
TGCAGTGCTAGAGCTGGTCGGGGGGCGGAGACCCAGTACTTC
CSARAGRGAETQYF
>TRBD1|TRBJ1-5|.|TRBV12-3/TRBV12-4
TGTGCCAGCAGTCCAGGACAGGGAATGGTTAGTCAGCCCCAGCATTTT
CASSPGQGMVSQPQHF
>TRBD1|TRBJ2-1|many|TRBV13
TGTGCCAGCAGCGCCGGGACAGGGGAAGGTGAGCAGTTCTTC
CASSAGTGEGEQFF
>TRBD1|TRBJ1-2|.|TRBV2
TGTGCCAGCAGTGAAAGGACAGGGGGATTAGGTGGCTACACCTTC
CASSERTGGLGGYTF
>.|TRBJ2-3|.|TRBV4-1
TGCGCCAGCAGCCACTCCGCGGTGGATACGCAGTATTTT
CASSHSAVDTQYF
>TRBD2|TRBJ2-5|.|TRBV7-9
TGTGCCAGCAGCTTCCCGAGAGGGAGGGAGCAGGAGACCCAGTACTTC
CASSFPRGREQETQYF
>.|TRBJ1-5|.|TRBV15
TGTGCCACCAGCAGAGATCAATCGATCAATCAGCCCCAGCATTTT
CATSRDQSINQPQHF
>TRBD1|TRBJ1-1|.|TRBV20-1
TGCAGTGCTAGAGATGGGGACAGGTTGAACACTGAAGCTTTCTTT
CSARDGDRLNTEAFF
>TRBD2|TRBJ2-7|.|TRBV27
TGTGCCAGCAGTTCTGGGGGAGGGCTCTACGAGCAGTACTTC
CASSSGGGLYEQYF
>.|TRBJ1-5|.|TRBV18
TGTGCCAGCTTACCACTTAGCAATCAGCCCCAGCATTTT
CASLPLSNQPQHF
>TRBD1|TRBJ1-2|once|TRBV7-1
TGTGCCAGCAGATCTGGGACAGGAGATGGCTACACCTTC
CASRSGTGDGYTF
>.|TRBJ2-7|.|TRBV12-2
TGTGCAAGTCGCTTTATCCGGACAGGAGGTACGCGGTACTTC
CASRFIRTGGTRYF
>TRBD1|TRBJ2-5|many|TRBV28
TGTGCCAGCAGTCCCCCGGGACAGGGGAAAGAGACCCAGTACTTC
CASSPPGQGKETQYF
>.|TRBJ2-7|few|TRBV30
TGTGCCTGGAGTGTAGGGGCAGGATCCTACGAGCAGTACTTC
CAWSVGAGSYEQYF
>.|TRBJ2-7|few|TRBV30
TGTGCCTGGAGTGTACAGGGCCTCTACGAGCAGTACTTC
CAWSVQGLYEQYF
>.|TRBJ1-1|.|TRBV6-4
TGTGCCAGCAGTTTGGGGAAGGGAACTGAAGCTTTCTTT
CASSLGKGTEAFF
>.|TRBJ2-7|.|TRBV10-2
TGCGCCAGCGCCCCCAGGGGCTGGGACGAGCAGTACTTC
CASAPRGWDEQYF
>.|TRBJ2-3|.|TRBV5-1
TGCGCCAGCAGCCCAGCCCTGAGCGGGCCGGGGCGGGAGTATTTT
CASSPALSGPGREYF
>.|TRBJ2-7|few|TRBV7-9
TGTGCCAGCAGCCCGATCTACCTATCCTACGAGCAGTACTTC
CASSPIYLSYEQYF
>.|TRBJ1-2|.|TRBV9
TGTGCCAGCAGCGTAGATCCCCGAGGGGATGGCTACACCTTC
CASSVDPRGDGYTF
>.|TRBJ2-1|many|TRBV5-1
TGCGCCAGCACCGGGACACTCTCCTACAATGAGCAGTTCTTC
CASTGTLSYNEQFF
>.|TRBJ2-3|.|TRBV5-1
TGCGCCAGCAGCTTGGCCTTGGGGGTTCAAGATACGCAGTATTTT
CASSLALGVQDTQYF